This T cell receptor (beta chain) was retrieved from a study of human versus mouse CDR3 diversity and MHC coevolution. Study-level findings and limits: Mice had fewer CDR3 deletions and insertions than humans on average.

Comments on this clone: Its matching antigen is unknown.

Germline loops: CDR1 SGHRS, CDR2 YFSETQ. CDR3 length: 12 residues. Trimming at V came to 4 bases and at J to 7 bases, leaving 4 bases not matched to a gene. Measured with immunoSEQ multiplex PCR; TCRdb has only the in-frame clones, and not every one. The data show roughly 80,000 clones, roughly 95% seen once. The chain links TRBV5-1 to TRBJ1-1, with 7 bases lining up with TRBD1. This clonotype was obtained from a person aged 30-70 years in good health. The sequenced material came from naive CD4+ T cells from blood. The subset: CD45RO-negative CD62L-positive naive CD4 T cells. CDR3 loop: CASSPTGIEAFF. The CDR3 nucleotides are TGCGCCAGCAGCCCGACAGGGATTGAAGCTTTCTTT. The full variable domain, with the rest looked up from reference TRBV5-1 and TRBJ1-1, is KAGVTQTPRYLIKTRGQQVTLSCSPISGHRSVSWYQQTPGQGLQFLFEYFSETQRNKGNFPGRFSGRQFSNSRSEMNVSTLELGDSALYLCASSPTGIEAFFGQGTRLTVV.